This T cell receptor (beta chain) emerged from a study of blood T cell repertoires in COVID-19. Study-wide background: Some COVID-19 samples were acute and others convalescent; all came from the United States, Italy and Spain.

The germline V gene encodes CDR1 MNHEY and CDR2 SVGEGT. Trimming at V came to 5 bases and at J to 7 bases, leaving 11 bases not matched to a gene. This CDR3 region has 15 residues. Original data processing: Estimated nucleated cell counts came from reference gene primer amplification. Sequenced by immunoSEQ multiplex PCR; TCRdb stores in-frame clones only, minus some. That table is the source of V, J and clone size, and D and trimming were worked out from the DNA. Of 30,000 to 35,000 clones in the sample, about 78% are singletons; the top ten hold less than 9%. The chain uses TRBV6-2 or TRBV6-3 and TRBJ1-3, with 7 bases lining up with TRBD1. This TCR derives from a woman aged 60-75 years with acute or convalescent COVID-19. Sequenced material: peripheral blood. The DNA for the CDR3 is TGTGCCAGCAGTGCTACAGGGGCGTTGAGGAACACCATATATTTT. Encoded protein: CASSATGALRNTIYF.